This T cell receptor beta chain was documented in a study of breast tumors, draining lymph nodes, adjacent tissues. Breast cancer patients provided tissue from their axillary draining lymph nodes. TCRdb re-analysed the multiplex PCR reads in MiXCR, keeping a single row per CDR3 protein. The sample consists of roughly 130,000 distinct CDR3 sequences, over 25% of them appearing once. V lost 3 bases, J lost 3 bases, and 6 bases stayed unmatched. Germline V gene data show CDR1 as SGDLS and CDR2 as YYNGEE. This CDR3 comprises 15 residues. Study-wide results and limits: Tumor and nontumor repertoires were significantly more similar in luminal-like than in basal-like breast cancer. Data fit most tumor T cells coming from lymph node, expanding in tumor. The lymph node origin of tumor T cells was framed as consistent with a hypothesis, not demonstrated. Compared with lymph nodes, tumors were less diverse; compared with nontumor tissue, more.

This clonotype was picked up many times. Antigen: not known. The chain has TRBV9 and TRBJ2-1; TRBD2 matches 7 bases. The sequenced sample was axillary lymph node tissue. The source is a female donor with breast cancer. Some clones in this sample may be carry-over from other donors' samples. CDR3 sequence (DNA): TGTGCCAGCAGCGAAGGACTAGGGAACTACAATGAGCAGTTCTTC. This gives the protein CASSEGLGNYNEQFF.